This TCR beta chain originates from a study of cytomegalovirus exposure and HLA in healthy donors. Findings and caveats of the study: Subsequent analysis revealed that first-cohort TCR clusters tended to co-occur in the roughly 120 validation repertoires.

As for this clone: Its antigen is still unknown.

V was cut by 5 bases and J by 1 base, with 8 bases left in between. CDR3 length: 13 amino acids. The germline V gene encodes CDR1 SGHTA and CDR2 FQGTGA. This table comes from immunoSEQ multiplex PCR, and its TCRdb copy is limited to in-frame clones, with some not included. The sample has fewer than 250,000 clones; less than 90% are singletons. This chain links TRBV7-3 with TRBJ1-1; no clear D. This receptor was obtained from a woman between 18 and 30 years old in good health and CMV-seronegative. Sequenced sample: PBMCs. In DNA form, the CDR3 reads TGTGCCAGCAGCCAACAGCCGAACACTGAAGCTTTCTTT. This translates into CASSQQPNTEAFF. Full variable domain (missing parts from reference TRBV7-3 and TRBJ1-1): GAGVSQTPSNKVTEKGKYVELRCDPISGHTALYWYRQSLGQGPEFLIYFQGTGAADDSGLPNDRFFAVRPEGSVSTLKIQRTERGDSAVYLCASSQQPNTEAFFGQGTRLTVV.